The TCR beta chain under discussion was sequenced for a study of radiation and T cells in renal cell carcinoma. Study results and caveats: In blood, top tumor clones expanded by 2 weeks, shrinking by 4.

TCRdb's copy holds only in-frame clones and misses some; the assay was immunoSEQ multiplex PCR. The data show 90,000 to 95,000 clones, 82% seen once. V lost 3 bases and J lost 4, with 15 bases in between. Germline CDR1 GTSNPN, CDR2 SVGIG (reference sequence). This CDR3 region has 14 residues. The sample's time point: baseline pretreatment blood. Sample treatment: 15 Gy SBRT to primary tumor, nephrectomy 4 weeks later. The tumor was a clear cell renal cell carcinoma. In its sample, this clone was seen a few times. As yet, its antigen is unknown. The specimen comprised blood, sampled from a patient whose treatment included radiotherapy and nephrectomy. The rearrangement uses TRBV30 and TRBJ2-5, with D possibly being TRBD1 or TRBD2 (6 bases each). This TCR was recovered from a man in his 60s with renal cell carcinoma. CDR3 residues: CAWSARGVRETQYF. In DNA, the CDR3 is TGTGCCTGGAGCGCTAGGGGGGTTCGAGAGACCCAGTACTTC. Full variable domain (outside the CDR3, taken from reference TRBV30 and TRBJ2-5): SQTIHQWPATLVQPVGSPLSLECTVEGTSNPNLYWYRQAAGRGLQLLFYSVGIGQISSEVPQNLSASRPQDRQFILSSKKLLLSDSGFYLCAWSARGVRETQYFGPGTRLLVL.